The 17 T cell receptor beta chains reported below all come from one sample, sequenced in a study of CD8 T cells in ankylosing spondylitis. Study-level findings and limits: For ankylosing spondylitis blood, a TCR beta motif of several highly homologous variants appeared characteristic.

Antigens of these TCRs are unknown. TCRdb independently ran MiXCR on the 5' RACE reads; one entry per CDR3 protein. The sample shows more than 650,000 distinct CDR3 sequences, 12% of them seen only once. Material for sequencing was blood, either unsorted or a sorted T cell fraction (not recorded which). These receptor sequences come from a male donor with ankylosing spondylitis.

The table lists this clonotype with many counts. The chain has TRBV12-3 or TRBV12-4 and TRBJ2-5; D possibly corresponds to TRBD2 (6 bases). This CDR3 spans 14 amino acids. The V end lost 4 bases, the J end lost 6 bases, and 15 bases lay between the germline ends. The chain's CDR3 is CASSSGTLVKTQYF. The CDR3, as DNA: TGTGCCAGCAGTTCTGGGACTTTGGTTAAGACCCAGTACTTC.

The chain is built from TRBV4-3 and TRBJ1-5; D possibly corresponds to TRBD1 (6 bases). Germline assignment: CDR1 LGHNA and CDR2 YSLEER. This CDR3 has 17 amino acids. V was cut by 1 base and J by 1 base, with 14 bases left in between. In DNA, the CDR3 is TGCGCCAGCAGCCAAGCATACAGGGAGTCAAGCAATCAGCCCCAGCATTTT. Translated: CASSQAYRESSNQPQHF.

The V call is TRBV20-1, the J call TRBJ2-3; D is uncertain. This CDR3 region has 14 residues. The germline V gene encodes CDR1 DFQATT and CDR2 SNEGSKA (reference sequence). Trimming took 6 bases from V and 0 from J, leaving 13 bases between them. The CDR3 here is CSAVDGTSTDTQYF. CDR3 DNA: TGCAGTGCCGTCGACGGAACTAGCACAGATACGCAGTATTTT.

This clonotype was seen more than once but under ten times. The chain joins TRBV7-8 to TRBJ1-4, with 9 bases identical to TRBD1. This CDR3 spans 17 amino acids. J was trimmed by 4 bases and V by 2 bases; bases with no gene match: 8. CDR1 and CDR2 (germline): SGHVS, FQNEAQ. CDR3 residues: CASSLSPGQGGNEKLFF. CDR3 in DNA: TGTGCCAGCAGCTTATCCCCGGGACAGGGCGGTAATGAAAAACTGTTTTTT.

This clonotype has just a few counts. The V call is TRBV29-1, the J call TRBJ2-5; 9 bases fit TRBD1. CDR1 and CDR2 from the germline V gene are SQVTM and ANQGSEA. J lost 6 bases, V lost 6 bases, and 8 bases had no gene match. CDR3 length: 13 amino acids. For the CDR3, the DNA is TGCAGCGTGCTGGGACAGGGTTTACAGACCCAGTACTTC. It translates to CSVLGQGLQTQYF. The full variable domain, its missing parts supplied by reference TRBV29-1 and TRBJ2-5, is SAVISQKPSRDICQRGTSLTIQCQVDSQVTMMFWYRQQPGQSLTLIATANQGSEATYESGFVIDKFPISRPNLTFSTLTVSNMSPEDSSIYLCSVLGQGLQTQYFGPGTRLLVL.

The J gene is TRBJ2-1, the V gene TRBV6-4, with a weak D call TRBD2 (5 bases). Germline loops: CDR1 MRHNA, CDR2 SNTAGT. The CDR3 covers 12 residues. Trimming left V 4 bases short and J 10 bases short, with 11 bases between. The chain's CDR3 is CASSGGRDEQFF. In DNA form, the CDR3 reads TGTGCCAGCAGTGGAGGGCGTGACGAGCAGTTCTTC.

The sample holds many counts of this clonotype. This chain links TRBV10-3 with TRBJ2-2, with D perhaps matching TRBD1 (6 bases). The CDR3 spans 15 residues. The germline gives CDR1 ENHRY, CDR2 SYGVKD. Trimming cost V 6 bases and J 6 bases, with 17 bases left between them. The CDR3 loop reads CAISRDNGIPGELFF. The CDR3 bases are TGTGCCATCAGCCGGGACAACGGGATCCCCGGGGAGCTGTTTTTT.

The table lists this clonotype with many counts. V and J are TRBV10-3 and TRBJ1-1; possible D gene TRBD1, 5 bases. V shed 9 bases and J shed 7 bases, with 18 bases lying between them. Germline V lookup: CDR1 ENHRY, CDR2 SYGVKD. CDR3 size: 13 residues. CDR3 residues: CAIKGEGQGEAFF. The DNA of the CDR3 is TGTGCCATAAAGGGTGAGGGGCAGGGTGAAGCTTTCTTT.

This clonotype was seen a few times. A junction end diverges from the germline sequence, so it may reflect a read error. The chain joins TRBV20-1 to TRBJ2-1; 9 bases line up with TRBD2. CDR1 and CDR2 from the germline V gene are DFQATT and SNEGSKA (reference sequence). CDR3 length equals 16 residues. CDR3 sequence (DNA): TGCTGTGCTAGAGACCCCAGGGGTAGCGGGAGCGATGAGCAGTTCTTC. This sequence encodes CCARDPRGSGSDEQFF.

V gene TRBV15 combines with J gene TRBJ1-1; 7 bases match TRBD1. V gave up 5 bases and J gave up 11 bases; unmatched junction bases: 11. Germline V gene data show CDR1 as LNHNV and CDR2 as YYDKDF (reference sequence). The CDR3 runs 13 residues. As DNA, the CDR3 is TGTGCCACCAGCCCCCAGGGGGTGGGATGGGCTTTCTTT. Translated, it gives CATSPQGVGWAFF. Supplemented by reference TRBV15 and TRBJ1-1, the full variable domain reads DAMVIQNPRYQVTQFGKPVTLSCSQTLNHNVMYWYQQKSSQAPKLLFHYYDKDFNNEADTPDNFQSRRPNTSFCFLDIRSPGLGDTAMYLCATSPQGVGWAFFGQGTRLTVV.

This clonotype has just a few counts. The rearrangement uses TRBV4-1 and TRBJ2-7; D is possibly TRBD1 (5 bases). The CDR3 sequence is 15 residues long. Germline V lookup: CDR1 MGHRA, CDR2 YSYEKL. V was trimmed by 1 base and J by 2 bases, leaving 12 bases between them. The CDR3 loop reads CASSQAQGFTYEQYF. CDR3 nucleotides: TGCGCCAGCAGCCAAGCGCAGGGATTTACCTACGAGCAGTACTTC.

This clonotype has ten or more counts. The rearrangement uses TRBV20-1 and TRBJ1-1; 9 bases fit TRBD1. This CDR3 spans 13 amino acids. The germline CDR1 and CDR2 sequences are DFQATT and SNEGSKA (reference sequence). CDR3 sequence: CSSSGQGSTEAFF. The DNA for the CDR3 is TGCAGCAGCTCGGGACAGGGCAGCACTGAAGCTTTCTTT.

This clonotype was seen a few times. The chain combines TRBV5-5 with TRBJ1-2; a weak D match, TRBD1 (5 bases). V was shortened by 0 bases and J by 8 bases, with 23 bases between the two germline ends. Germline assignment: CDR1 SGHKS and CDR2 YYEKEE (reference sequence). This CDR3 is built from 17 residues. The CDR3 loop is CASSLGAGVRWNKGYTF. CDR3 in DNA: TGTGCCAGCAGCTTGGGCGCGGGGGTGAGGTGGAATAAAGGCTACACCTTC.

In its sample, this clonotype was seen many times. The V and J genes are TRBV6-5 and TRBJ2-7, with 10 bases that match TRBD2. CDR3 length equals 16 residues. The V and J ends lost 2 bases and 7 bases, in that order; junction bases with no gene match: 11. Looked up from germline, CDR1 is MNHEY and CDR2 is SVGAGI. CDR3 sequence reads: CASSYGVSVLAGEQYF. As DNA, the CDR3 is TGTGCCAGCAGTTACGGCGTCTCAGTACTAGCGGGAGAGCAGTACTTC.

This clonotype was recorded at least ten times. The CDR3 sequence is CASSLAINTEAFF. The CDR3 nucleotides are TGCGCCAGCAGCTTGGCCATCAACACTGAAGCTTTCTTT. The V call is TRBV5-1, the J call TRBJ1-1, with no clear D. V lost 0 bases, J lost 2 bases, and 5 bases lay in between. Germline V gene lookup returns CDR1 SGHRS and CDR2 YFSETQ. The CDR3 loop spans 13 amino acids.

The chain links TRBV5-1 to TRBJ2-7; D unclear. CDR1 and CDR2 from the germline V gene are SGHRS and YFSETQ. V was shortened by 2 bases and J by 5 bases, with 14 bases between the two germline ends. This CDR3 region has 14 residues. The CDR3 protein is CASSLVMLGNEQYF. The CDR3 DNA is TGCGCCAGCAGCTTAGTTATGCTAGGCAACGAGCAGTACTTC.

The chain uses TRBV7-2 and TRBJ1-4; D not certain. Per germline, CDR1 SGHTA and CDR2 FQGNSA. With 1 base removed from V and 15 bases from J, the gap between germline ends came to 21 bases. The CDR3 length is 15 residues. CDR3 sequence (DNA): TGTGCCAGCAGCTTAGTGGGCCAAGGCGGGAGAGAATTGTTTTTT. This translates into CASSLVGQGGRELFF. Supplemented by reference TRBV7-2 and TRBJ1-4, the full variable domain reads GAGVSQSPSNKVTEKGKDVELRCDPISGHTALYWYRQSLGQGLEFLIYFQGNSAPDKSGLPSDRFSAERTGGSVSTLTIQRTQQEDSAVYLCASSLVGQGGRELFFGSGTQLSVL.